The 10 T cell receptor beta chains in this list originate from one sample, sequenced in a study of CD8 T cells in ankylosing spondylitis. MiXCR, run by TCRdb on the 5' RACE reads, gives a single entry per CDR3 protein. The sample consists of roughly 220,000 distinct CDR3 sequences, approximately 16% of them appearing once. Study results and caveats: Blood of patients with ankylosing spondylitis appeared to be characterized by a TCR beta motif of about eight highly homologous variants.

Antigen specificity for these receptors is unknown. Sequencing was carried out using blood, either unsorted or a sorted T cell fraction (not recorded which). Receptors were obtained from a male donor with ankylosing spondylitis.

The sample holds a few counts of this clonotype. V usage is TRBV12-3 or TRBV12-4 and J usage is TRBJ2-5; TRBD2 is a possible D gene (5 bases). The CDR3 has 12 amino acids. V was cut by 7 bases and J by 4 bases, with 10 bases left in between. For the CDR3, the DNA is TGTGCCAGCAAGTCCGGAGGAGAGACCCAGTACTTC. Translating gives CASKSGGETQYF.

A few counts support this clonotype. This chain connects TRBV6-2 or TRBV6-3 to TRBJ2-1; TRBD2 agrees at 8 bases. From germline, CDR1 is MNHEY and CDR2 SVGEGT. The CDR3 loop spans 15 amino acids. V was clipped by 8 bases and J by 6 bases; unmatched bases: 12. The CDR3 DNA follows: TGTGCCAGCGGAGCCGGGACTAGTCAAATCAATGAGCAGTTCTTC. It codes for CASGAGTSQINEQFF.

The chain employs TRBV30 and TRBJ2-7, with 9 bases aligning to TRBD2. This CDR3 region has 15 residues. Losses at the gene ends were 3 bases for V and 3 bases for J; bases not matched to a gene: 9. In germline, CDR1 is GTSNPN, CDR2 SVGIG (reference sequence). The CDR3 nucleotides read TGTGCCTGGAGCCCTAGCAGCGGGGGGTTCTACGAGCAGTACTTC. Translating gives CAWSPSSGGFYEQYF.

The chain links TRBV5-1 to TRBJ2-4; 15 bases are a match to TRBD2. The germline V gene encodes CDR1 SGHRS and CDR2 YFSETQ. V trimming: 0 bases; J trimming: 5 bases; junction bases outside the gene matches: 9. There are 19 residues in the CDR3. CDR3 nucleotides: TGCGCCAGCAGCTTGGCCTTGGGACTAGCGGGAGGCGCCGAAAACATTCAGTACTTC. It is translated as CASSLALGLAGGAENIQYF.

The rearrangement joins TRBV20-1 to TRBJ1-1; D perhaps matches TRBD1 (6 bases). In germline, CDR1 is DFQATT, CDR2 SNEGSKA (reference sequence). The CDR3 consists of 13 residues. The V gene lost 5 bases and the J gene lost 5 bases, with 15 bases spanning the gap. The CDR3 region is CSARTGRWTEAFF. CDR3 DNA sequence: TGCAGTGCTCGAACAGGGCGTTGGACTGAAGCTTTCTTT.

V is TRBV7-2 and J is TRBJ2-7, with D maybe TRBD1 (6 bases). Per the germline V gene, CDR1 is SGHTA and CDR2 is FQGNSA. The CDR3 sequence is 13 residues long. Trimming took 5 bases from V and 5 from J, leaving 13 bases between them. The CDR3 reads CASSLGGGNEQYF. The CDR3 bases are TGTGCCAGCAGCCTAGGGGGTGGGAACGAGCAGTACTTC.

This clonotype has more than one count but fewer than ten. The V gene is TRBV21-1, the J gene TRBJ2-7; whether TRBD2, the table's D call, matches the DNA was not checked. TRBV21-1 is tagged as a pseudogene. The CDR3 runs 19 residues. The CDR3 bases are TGTGCCAGCAGCAATTGCGGGCCGGGACTAGCGGAACTCAACTACGAGCAGTACTTC. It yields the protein CASSNCGPGLAELNYEQYF.

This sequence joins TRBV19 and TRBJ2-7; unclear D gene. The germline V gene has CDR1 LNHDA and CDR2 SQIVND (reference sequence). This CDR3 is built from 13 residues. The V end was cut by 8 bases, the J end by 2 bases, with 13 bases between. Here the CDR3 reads CASAPAAAYEQYF. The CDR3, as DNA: TGTGCCAGTGCCCCGGCTGCCGCCTACGAGCAGTACTTC.

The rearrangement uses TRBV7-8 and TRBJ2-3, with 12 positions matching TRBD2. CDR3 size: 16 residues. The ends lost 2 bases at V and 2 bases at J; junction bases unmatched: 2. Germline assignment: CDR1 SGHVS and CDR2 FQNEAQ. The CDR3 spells CASSLRTSGDTDTQYF. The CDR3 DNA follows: TGTGCCAGCAGCTTACGGACTAGCGGGGACACAGATACGCAGTATTTT. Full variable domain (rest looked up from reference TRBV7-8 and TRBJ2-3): GAGVSQSPRYKVAKRGQDVALRCDPISGHVSLFWYQQALGQGPEFLTYFQNEAQLDKSGLPSDRFFAERPEGSVSTLKIQRTQQEDSAVYLCASSLRTSGDTDTQYFGPGTRLTVL.

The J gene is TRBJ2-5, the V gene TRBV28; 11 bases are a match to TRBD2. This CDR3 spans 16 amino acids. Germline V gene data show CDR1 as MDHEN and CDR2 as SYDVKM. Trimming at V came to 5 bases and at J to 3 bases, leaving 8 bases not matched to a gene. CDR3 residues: CASSASGLAVEETQYF. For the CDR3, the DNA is TGTGCCAGCAGTGCCTCGGGACTAGCGGTGGAAGAGACCCAGTACTTC.